This record concerns one TCR beta chain sequence. Assay runs were performed at deep level. Once extracted for a subset, genomic DNA was divided evenly among several immunoSEQ plates. Original methodology: ImmunoSEQ supplied junction-only sequences lacking quality scores, so filtering was different. Profiling relied on immunoSEQ multiplex PCR, and the TCRdb table lists in-frame clones only, not all of them. Clone size and V and J calls were adopted from that table, with D and trimming inferred from the DNA. The table has around 2.5 million clones, more than 85% seen once. These data originate in a study of shared clonotypes between healthy human individuals. Germline-derived CDR1 and CDR2 are SGHTA and FQGTGA. Trimming left V 6 bases short and J 3 bases short, with 6 bases between. CDR3 length: 11 amino acids. Naive CD4+ cells were CD45RA-selected; the remaining cells were memory.

The TCR originated in a man aged 18-30 years in good health. Some clones in this sample may be carry-over from other donors' samples. Sequencing was carried out using naive CD4+ T cells from PBMCs. Subset: CD45RA+ positively selected. The chain recombines TRBV7-3 with TRBJ2-7; no clear D. The CDR3 here is CASRGIYEQYF. The CDR3 region has the DNA TGTGCCAGCAGGGGGATCTACGAGCAGTACTTC.